The T cell receptor beta chain described here comes from a study of Graves' ophthalmopathy and Graves' hyperthyroidism. V lost 6 bases, J lost 2 bases, and 14 bases lay in between. The CDR3 is 14 amino acids. Investigators amplified TCR beta CDR3 regions from RNA transcripts. Investigators did first-round RT-PCR with HTBI primers, then second-round multiplex PCR. A single record per CDR3 protein comes from TCRdb applying MiXCR to the multiplex PCR reads. The repertoire holds 200,000 to 250,000 distinct CDR3 sequences, with less than 55% as singletons. Enrollment excluded any patients with other autoimmune diseases, uncontrolled infections, pregnancy or lactation. In its sample, this clonotype was seen a few times.

The sequence came from an adult man with Graves' ophthalmopathy. This chain joins TRBV12-3 or TRBV12-4 and TRBJ2-7, with D perhaps TRBD1 or TRBD2 (5 bases each). The sequencing input was peripheral blood. The CDR3 coding sequence is TGTGCCAGCAGGAGTCGGGACGGCCCCTACGAGCAGTACTTC. Protein sequence: CASRSRDGPYEQYF.